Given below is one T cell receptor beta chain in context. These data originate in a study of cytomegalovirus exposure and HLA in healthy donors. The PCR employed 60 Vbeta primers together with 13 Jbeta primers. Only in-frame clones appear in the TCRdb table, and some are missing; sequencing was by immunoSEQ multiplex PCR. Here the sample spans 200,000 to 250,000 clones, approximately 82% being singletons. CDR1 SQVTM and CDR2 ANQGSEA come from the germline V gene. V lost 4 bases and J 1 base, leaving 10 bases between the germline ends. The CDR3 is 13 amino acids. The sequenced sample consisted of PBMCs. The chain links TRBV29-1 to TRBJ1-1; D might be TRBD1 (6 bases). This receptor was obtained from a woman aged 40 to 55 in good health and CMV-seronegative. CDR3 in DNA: TGCAGCGTTGTGGGACAACAGAACACTGAAGCTTTCTTT. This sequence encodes CSVVGQQNTEAFF. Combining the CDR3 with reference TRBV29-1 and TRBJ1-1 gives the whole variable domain SAVISQKPSRDICQRGTSLTIQCQVDSQVTMMFWYRQQPGQSLTLIATANQGSEATYESGFVIDKFPISRPNLTFSTLTVSNMSPEDSSIYLCSVVGQQNTEAFFGQGTRLTVV.